Following are 5 T cell receptor beta chains from one sample sequenced in a study of blood T cell repertoires in COVID-19. The assay was immunoSEQ multiplex PCR, and TCRdb's table has in-frame clones only and misses some. There are 100,000 to 150,000 clones in the sample; around 81% occur only once, and roughly a sixth lies in the top ten. The sequenced sample consisted of peripheral blood. The receptors come from a man younger than 45 with COVID-19, enrolled during active disease.

This chain links TRBV29-1 with TRBJ1-2; D unclear. CDR1 and CDR2 from the germline V gene are SQVTM and ANQGSEA. The CDR3 runs 12 residues. The germline V and J ends were trimmed by 2 bases and 4 bases, with 8 bases remaining between them. For the CDR3, the DNA is TGCAGCGTTGAAAGCGAGGGCTATGGCTACACCTTC. The encoded protein is CSVESEGYGYTF.

The chain joins TRBV6-5 to TRBJ2-1, with 8 bases fitting TRBD1. The germline V gene encodes CDR1 MNHEY and CDR2 SVGAGI. J gave up 8 bases and V 10 bases, and 10 bases lay outside the gene matches. This CDR3 has 13 residues. This CDR3 reads CATGQGMFDEQFF. The CDR3 bases are TGTGCCACCGGACAGGGTATGTTCGATGAGCAGTTCTTC.

The V call is TRBV7-3, the J call TRBJ2-2; possibly TRBD1 for D (6 bases). Germline-derived CDR1 and CDR2 are SGHTA and FQGTGA. The germline V and J ends were trimmed by 2 bases and 1 base, with 11 bases remaining between them. The length of the CDR3 is 16 residues. The CDR3 loop is CASSLQGTLNTGELFF. Written as DNA, the CDR3 is TGTGCCAGCAGCTTACAGGGGACCTTGAACACCGGGGAGCTGTTTTTT.

This clone appeared a few times. This chain connects TRBV11-2 to TRBJ2-7, with 7 bases identical to TRBD2. Looked up from germline, CDR1 is SGHAT and CDR2 is FQNNGV. CDR3 length equals 15 residues. The V gene end was trimmed by 0 bases and the J gene end by 3 bases; junction bases not matched to a gene: 5. The CDR3 reads CASSLDSPGGYEQYF. Here the CDR3 DNA reads TGTGCCAGCAGCTTAGATTCCCCGGGGGGCTACGAGCAGTACTTC.

J is TRBJ1-1 and V is TRBV30; D gene unclear. Germline values: CDR1 GTSNPN, CDR2 SVGIG (reference sequence). V was clipped by 0 bases and J by 3 bases, with 8 bases between them. CDR3 length: 13 amino acids. The CDR3 DNA sequence: TGTGCCTGGAGTGTATCGGGGTACACTGAAGCTTTCTTT. The encoded protein is CAWSVSGYTEAFF. The variable domain in full, completed from reference TRBV30 and TRBJ1-1, reads SQTIHQWPATLVQPVGSPLSLECTVEGTSNPNLYWYRQAAGRGLQLLFYSVGIGQISSEVPQNLSASRPQDRQFILSSKKLLLSDSGFYLCAWSVSGYTEAFFGQGTRLTVV.